These 18 T cell receptor beta chains came from one sample sequenced in a study of cytomegalovirus exposure and HLA in healthy donors. PCR employed 60 Vbeta and 13 Jbeta primers. The protocol was immunoSEQ multiplex PCR, while the TCRdb copy is restricted to in-frame clones and leaves out a portion. The sample lists about 160,000 clones, around four fifths occurring once. The source material was PBMCs. The receptor source for this set is a woman aged 45-65 years in good health and CMV-seronegative.

The V and J genes are TRBV7-9 and TRBJ2-1, with 14 bases lining up with TRBD2. This CDR3 has 19 amino acids. J lost 0 bases, V lost 3 bases, and 7 bases had no gene match. Germline CDR1 reads SEHNR; CDR2 reads FQNEAQ (reference sequence). CDR3 nucleotide sequence: TGTGCCAGCAGCTTCCCGGGACTAGCGGGAGATTTCTCCTACAATGAGCAGTTCTTC. This sequence encodes CASSFPGLAGDFSYNEQFF. Based on the CDR3 plus reference TRBV7-9 and TRBJ2-1, the full variable domain is DTGVSQNPRHKITKRGQNVTFRCDPISEHNRLYWYRQTLGQGPEFLTYFQNEAQLEKSRLLSDRFSAERPKGSFSTLEIQRTEQGDSAMYLCASSFPGLAGDFSYNEQFFGPGTRLTVL.

This chain connects TRBV5-4 to TRBJ2-2; D possibly corresponds to TRBD1 (6 bases). This CDR3 comprises 17 residues. Germline V gene lookup returns CDR1 SGHNT and CDR2 YYREEE (reference sequence). Deletions cut 0 bases from V and 1 base from J, with 13 bases between. CDR3 loop: CASSLALVGGNTGELFF. In DNA form, the CDR3 reads TGTGCCAGCAGCTTGGCCTTGGTAGGGGGGAACACCGGGGAGCTGTTTTTT.

About this clone: One end of the junction varies from germline; a read error may be responsible. V and J are TRBV11-2 and TRBJ2-3, with 9 bases that match TRBD1. CDR3 size: 15 residues. The germline gives CDR1 SGHAT, CDR2 FQNNGV. The CDR3 region is CASTLNRGRTDTQYF. The CDR3 DNA reads as TGTGCCAGCACCTTAAACAGGGGGCGAACAGATACGCAGTATTTT.

The chain combines TRBV7-2 with TRBJ1-6; possibly TRBD1 for D (6 bases). The CDR3 sequence is 15 residues long. V shed 5 bases and J shed 6 bases, with 14 bases lying between them. Germline-derived CDR1 and CDR2 are SGHTA and FQGNSA. CDR3: CASSLRTDLNSPLHF. The CDR3 bases are TGTGCCAGCAGCCTGCGGACAGACCTTAATTCACCCCTCCACTTT.

This sequence joins TRBV9 and TRBJ1-2; TRBD1 aligns across 7 bases. The germline CDR1 and CDR2 sequences are SGDLS and YYNGEE. V gave up 4 bases and J gave up 4 bases; unmatched junction bases: 7. The CDR3 length is 14 residues. The CDR3 is CASSIDRVGYGYTF. For the CDR3, the DNA is TGTGCCAGCAGCATCGACAGGGTGGGCTATGGCTACACCTTC.

This sequence joins TRBV7-9 and TRBJ2-2, with TRBD2 identical over 7 bases. J lost 1 base, V lost 4 bases, and 15 bases had no gene match. There are 19 residues in the CDR3. Germline V gene lookup returns CDR1 SEHNR and CDR2 FQNEAQ (reference sequence). In nucleotides, the CDR3 is TGTGCCAGCAGCTCACCTGGGGGGGAAGTAAAGGGGAACACCGGGGAGCTGTTTTTT. Translated, it gives CASSSPGGEVKGNTGELFF.

This chain links TRBV2 with TRBJ2-3, with D possibly TRBD1 on 6 matching bases. Trimming cost V 9 bases and J 4 bases, with 14 bases left between them. CDR1 and CDR2 (germline): SNHLY, FYNNEI. The CDR3 totals 13 residues. As DNA, the CDR3 is TGTGCCAGTAAGCACAGGGTTTCAGATACGCAGTATTTT. Residues: CASKHRVSDTQYF.

This clone has a handful of counts. The V gene is TRBV6-5, the J gene TRBJ1-5; D gene unclear. V was cut by 5 bases and J by 4 bases, with 15 bases left in between. The germline gives CDR1 MNHEY, CDR2 SVGAGI. This CDR3 has 15 amino acids. The CDR3 region is CASSATRFTNQPQHF. CDR3 bases: TGTGCCAGCAGTGCTACTAGGTTCACAAATCAGCCCCAGCATTTT.

The rearrangement links TRBV2 to TRBJ1-5; 8 bases agree with TRBD1. The length of the CDR3 is 14 residues. In germline, CDR1 is SNHLY, CDR2 FYNNEI. With 6 bases clipped from V and 6 bases from J, the junction kept 7 bases outside the gene matches. CDR3 loop: CASRGQGRGQPQHF. The CDR3 bases are TGTGCCAGCAGAGGACAGGGTAGGGGTCAGCCCCAGCATTTT.

Turning to this clone: The junction and the germline gene differ at one end; a read error may be behind it. Other DNA sequences of this sample code for an identical CDR3. This chain uses TRBV18 with TRBJ1-2, with 8 bases lining up with TRBD1. Per germline, CDR1 KGHSH and CDR2 LQKENI. This CDR3 comprises 15 residues. The CDR3 loop reads CASSPPAGGVYGYTF. CDR3 in DNA: TGCGCCAGCTCACCACCGGCAGGGGGCGTCTATGGCTACACCTTC.

The J gene is TRBJ2-7, the V gene TRBV20-1; D remains ambiguous. V was clipped by 7 bases and J by 6 bases, with 10 bases between them. The germline V gene has CDR1 DFQATT and CDR2 SNEGSKA (reference sequence). CDR3 length equals 10 residues. Here the CDR3 DNA reads TGCAGTGTAAGTCGGTCCGAGCAGTACTTC. Protein sequence: CSVSRSEQYF.

The J gene is TRBJ1-4, the V gene TRBV5-4, with a weak D call TRBD1 (5 bases). This CDR3 has 16 residues. V lost 2 bases to trimming and J lost 7 bases, with 18 bases between them. CDR1 and CDR2 (germline): SGHNT, YYREEE (reference sequence). The DNA of the CDR3 is TGTGCCAGCAGCTTCAAGTATGGGGGGGGAAGTGAAAAACTGTTTTTT. It translates to CASSFKYGGGSEKLFF.

V and J are TRBV23-1 and TRBJ1-4, with D maybe TRBD1 (6 bases). TRBV23-1 belongs to the ORF category, with a function that is uncertain. The ends were cut back, 6 bases at V and 13 bases at J, with 15 bases in the middle. CDR3 length: 12 residues. CDR3 protein: CASSSLLDRLFF. CDR3 coding DNA: TGCGCCAGCAGCTCACTTCTGGACAGACTGTTTTTT.

The chain uses TRBV2 and TRBJ2-1, with 7 bases aligning to TRBD2. There are 15 residues in the CDR3. Looked up from germline, CDR1 is SNHLY and CDR2 is FYNNEI. J lost 8 bases, V lost 10 bases, and 17 bases had no gene match. The CDR3 region has the DNA TGTGCCACCTCAAGGGAGGGCGGAGGGAGGGATGAGCAGTTCTTC. Translation gives CATSREGGGRDEQFF.

This clone was picked up a small number of times. The rearrangement joins TRBV4-3 to TRBJ2-7, with 8 nucleotides matching TRBD1. CDR1 is LGHNA and CDR2 is YSLEER in the germline V gene. Germline trimming cut 1 base from V and 2 bases from J; bases unmatched to any gene: 10. This CDR3 has 17 residues. The CDR3 here is CASSQGISGGSPYEQYF. DNA of the CDR3: TGCGCCAGCAGCCAAGGAATTTCAGGGGGCTCCCCCTACGAGCAGTACTTC.

The rearrangement joins TRBV28 to TRBJ1-4; D is ambiguous. Germline loops: CDR1 MDHEN, CDR2 SYDVKM. The CDR3 is 14 amino acids. V dropped 6 bases and J dropped 0 bases, with 8 bases sitting between them. CDR3 protein: CASRNSATNEKLFF. The CDR3 nucleotides are TGTGCCAGCAGGAACAGTGCAACTAATGAAAAACTGTTTTTT.

The CDR3 DNA reads TGCGCCAGCGCTTACGCAGGGGCCGATAACTATGGCTACACCTTC. Translating it yields CASAYAGADNYGYTF. This chain links TRBV4-1 with TRBJ1-2, with D tentatively TRBD1 (6 bases). Trimming shortened V by 8 bases and J by 1 base, and 17 bases separated the two germline ends. The CDR3 runs to 15 residues. Germline loops: CDR1 MGHRA, CDR2 YSYEKL.

V usage is TRBV5-1 and J usage is TRBJ2-7; weak D call: TRBD1 (6 bases). The V gene lost 2 bases and the J gene lost 4 bases, with 10 bases spanning the gap. The CDR3 extends over 13 amino acids. CDR1 and CDR2 (germline): SGHRS, YFSETQ. Here the CDR3 DNA reads TGCGCCAGCAGCTTACAGGGTCTGTACGAGCAGTACTTC. Translating gives CASSLQGLYEQYF.